These 5 T cell receptor beta chains were all obtained from the same sample, sequenced in a study of cytomegalovirus exposure and HLA in healthy donors. This table comes from immunoSEQ multiplex PCR, and its TCRdb copy is limited to in-frame clones, with some not included. The repertoire holds around 120,000 clones, with around 90% as singletons. The material sequenced was PBMCs. The origin of the receptors is a woman aged 18-30 years in good health and CMV-seronegative.

This clone was picked up a small number of times. The CDR3: CASSYLAGVSGYEQYF. The CDR3 DNA reads TGTGCCAGCAGTTACTTAGCGGGAGTCTCGGGCTACGAGCAGTACTTC. V is TRBV6-6 and J is TRBJ2-7, with 9 positions matching TRBD2. The CDR3 extends over 16 amino acids. The V gene's germline CDR1 is MNHNY and CDR2 SVGAGI (reference sequence). The ends lost 1 base at V and 3 bases at J; junction bases unmatched: 7.

This chain connects TRBV5-4 to TRBJ2-4; D is perhaps TRBD2 (5 bases). CDR3 size: 16 residues. V dropped 0 bases and J dropped 3 bases, with 13 bases sitting between them. Germline CDR1 and CDR2: SGHNT and YYREEE (reference sequence). The CDR3 here is CASSLELSGSKNIQYF. DNA for the CDR3: TGTGCCAGCAGCTTGGAACTATCGGGGAGCAAAAACATTCAGTACTTC. The full variable domain, rest sourced from reference TRBV5-4 and TRBJ2-4, is ETGVTQSPTHLIKTRGQQVTLRCSSQSGHNTVSWYQQALGQGPQFIFQYYREEENGRGNFPPRFSGLQFPNYSSELNVNALELDDSALYLCASSLELSGSKNIQYFGAGTRLSVL.

The CDR3 sequence: CASSPLTGTGGEQYF. The CDR3 DNA sequence: TGTGCCAGCAGCCCCTTGACCGGGACAGGGGGCGAGCAGTACTTC. The chain employs TRBV7-2 and TRBJ2-7, with 11 nucleotides matching TRBD1. In germline, CDR1 is SGHTA, CDR2 FQGNSA. V lost 5 bases and J lost 6; bases outside the gene matches: 9. CDR3 length: 15 residues. Together with reference TRBV7-2 and TRBJ2-7, the CDR3 gives the full variable domain: GAGVSQSPSNKVTEKGKDVELRCDPISGHTALYWYRQSLGQGLEFLIYFQGNSAPDKSGLPSDRFSAERTGGSVSTLTIQRTQQEDSAVYLCASSPLTGTGGEQYFGPGTRLTVT.

The rearrangement joins TRBV5-1 to TRBJ2-3; weak D call: TRBD2 (5 bases). Germline CDR1 SGHRS, CDR2 YFSETQ. V was cut by 0 bases and J by 5 bases, with 13 bases left in between. This CDR3 comprises 15 residues. The CDR3 here is CASSLAGPAGDTQYF. The CDR3 region has the DNA TGCGCCAGCAGCTTGGCCGGGCCGGCGGGAGATACGCAGTATTTT.

The genes are TRBV2 and TRBJ2-3; D possibly corresponds to TRBD2 (6 bases). This CDR3 is built from 13 residues. The ends were cut back, 5 bases at V and 4 bases at J, with 10 bases in the middle. The germline CDR1 and CDR2 sequences are SNHLY and FYNNEI. CDR3 in amino acids: CASSLASPDTQYF. As DNA, the CDR3 is TGTGCCAGCAGTCTAGCGAGCCCAGATACGCAGTATTTT.